The 13 T cell receptor beta chains reported below all come from one sample, sequenced in a study of radiation and T cells in renal cell carcinoma. Here immunoSEQ multiplex PCR was the method, and the copy in TCRdb shows in-frame clones only, minus some. The table records about 13,000 clones, about 33% of them present only once. Treatment defined: 15 Gy SBRT to primary tumor, nephrectomy 4 weeks later. The sample was tumor tissue, taken from a patient whose treatment included radiotherapy and nephrectomy. These receptors originate from a man between 60 and 75 years old with renal cell carcinoma.

The chain carries TRBV29-1 and TRBJ2-7, with D possibly called TRBD1 or TRBD2 (5 bases each). The V gene's germline CDR1 is SQVTM and CDR2 ANQGSEA. V gave up 0 bases and J gave up 1 base, with 13 bases separating them. The CDR3 is 15 amino acids. This chain's CDR3 is CSVEDRGRRSYEQYF. CDR3 nucleotides: TGCAGCGTTGAAGATCGGGGACGTCGGTCCTACGAGCAGTACTTC.

The chain recombines TRBV9 with TRBJ2-1, with 7 bases aligning to TRBD2. The length of the CDR3 is 18 residues. The V and J ends lost 4 bases and 0 bases, in that order; junction bases with no gene match: 13. Germline assignment: CDR1 SGDLS and CDR2 YYNGEE. CDR3 sequence reads: CASSPGGGVAPSYNEQFF. The CDR3 nucleotides read TGTGCCAGCAGCCCCGGTGGGGGGGTAGCGCCCTCCTACAATGAGCAGTTCTTC. The full variable domain, rest sourced from reference TRBV9 and TRBJ2-1, is DSGVTQTPKHLITATGQRVTLRCSPRSGDLSVYWYQQSLDQGLQFLIQYYNGEERAKGNILERFSAQQFPDLHSELNLSSLELGDSALYFCASSPGGGVAPSYNEQFFGPGTRLTVL.

This clone has only a few counts. The V call is TRBV29-1, the J call TRBJ1-1; TRBD1 aligns across 7 bases. This CDR3 comprises 13 residues. Trimming cost V 5 bases and J 5 bases; bases outside gene matches: 8. From germline, CDR1 is SQVTM and CDR2 ANQGSEA. CDR3 DNA sequence: TGCAGCGTTACTACAGGGGAGAGTACTGAAGCTTTCTTT. Translation gives CSVTTGESTEAFF.

By share of the sample, this clone is medium-sized. This chain links TRBV18 with TRBJ2-1; D remains ambiguous. The CDR3 length is 13 residues. Germline loops: CDR1 KGHSH, CDR2 LQKENI. V gave up 2 bases and J gave up 1 base, with 3 bases separating them. CDR3: CASSPGSYNEQFF. The CDR3 DNA sequence: TGTGCCAGCTCACCAGGGTCCTACAATGAGCAGTTCTTC. Supplemented by reference TRBV18 and TRBJ2-1, the full variable domain reads NAGVMQNPRHLVRRRGQEARLRCSPMKGHSHVYWYRQLPEEGLKFMVYLQKENIIDESGMPKERFSAEFPKEGPSILRIQQVVRGDSAAYFCASSPGSYNEQFFGPGTRLTVL.

This chain uses TRBV30 with TRBJ2-7, with 9 nucleotides matching TRBD1. Germline-derived CDR1 and CDR2 are GTSNPN and SVGIG (reference sequence). This CDR3 is built from 15 residues. V shed 7 bases, J shed 2 bases, and the junction held 12 bases outside the gene matches. CDR3 sequence reads: CASGTGTGVPYEQYF. In DNA, the CDR3 is TGTGCCTCCGGGACAGGGACCGGTGTGCCCTACGAGCAGTACTTC.

This clone was observed at least ten times. This sequence joins TRBV29-1 and TRBJ1-2; no clear D. Trimming shortened V by 6 bases and J by 0 bases, and 14 bases separated the two germline ends. The CDR3 runs 14 residues. The germline V gene has CDR1 SQVTM and CDR2 ANQGSEA. CDR3 sequence reads: CSVPRPSSNYGYTF. The CDR3 coding sequence is TGCAGCGTCCCGAGGCCATCCTCTAACTATGGCTACACCTTC. The full variable domain, rest sourced from reference TRBV29-1 and TRBJ1-2, is SAVISQKPSRDICQRGTSLTIQCQVDSQVTMMFWYRQQPGQSLTLIATANQGSEATYESGFVIDKFPISRPNLTFSTLTVSNMSPEDSSIYLCSVPRPSSNYGYTFGSGTRLTVV.

The V gene is TRBV2, the J gene TRBJ1-1; weak D call: TRBD1 (6 bases). With 1 base removed from V and 11 bases from J, the gap between germline ends came to 14 bases. Germline V lookup: CDR1 SNHLY, CDR2 FYNNEI. CDR3 length: 13 amino acids. The CDR3 sequence: CASSEGDTFFAFF. The CDR3 DNA reads TGTGCCAGCAGTGAAGGGGACACCTTCTTCGCTTTCTTT.

This clone was counted only a few times. The chain employs TRBV7-2 and TRBJ2-3; 7 bases align to TRBD1. Germline trimming cut 5 bases from V and 9 bases from J; bases unmatched to any gene: 11. The V gene's germline CDR1 is SGHTA and CDR2 FQGNSA. This CDR3 comprises 14 residues. In nucleotides, the CDR3 is TGTGCCAGCAGCCCAACCTGGGGGACAGTCACGCAGTATTTT. Translated, it gives CASSPTWGTVTQYF.

The J gene is TRBJ1-4, the V gene TRBV4-1; D is perhaps TRBD1 (6 bases). The CDR3 has 14 amino acids. Trimming took off 0 bases at V and 8 bases at J, with 10 bases between the two ends. The germline gives CDR1 MGHRA, CDR2 YSYEKL. Here the CDR3 DNA reads TGCGCCAGCAGCCAAGAGGGGACACTAGAAAAACTGTTTTTT. It codes for CASSQEGTLEKLFF.

This clone was found a few times. The rearrangement joins TRBV5-1 to TRBJ2-3, with TRBD2 matching 8 bases. The V gene end was trimmed by 1 base and the J gene end by 2 bases; junction bases not matched to a gene: 6. The CDR3 totals 16 residues. The germline V gene encodes CDR1 SGHRS and CDR2 YFSETQ. CDR3 sequence: CASSLNPAGATDTQYF. The CDR3, as DNA: TGCGCCAGCAGCTTGAATCCAGCGGGAGCCACAGATACGCAGTATTTT.

The chain is built from TRBV5-6 and TRBJ2-7, with D unresolved. V was pared by 4 bases and J by 4 bases, with 18 bases between. The germline V gene encodes CDR1 SGHDT and CDR2 YYEEEE. The CDR3 is 15 amino acids. CDR3 bases: TGTGCCAGCAGCCCAACCGACGGGTCCCTATACGAGCAGTACTTC. Translated: CASSPTDGSLYEQYF.

The V and J genes are TRBV7-6 and TRBJ2-1, with 8 bases fitting TRBD2. The V and J ends lost 5 bases and 4 bases, in that order; junction bases with no gene match: 13. Germline V gene sequence: CDR1 SGHVS, CDR2 FNYEAQ. This CDR3 spans 17 amino acids. CDR3 bases: TGTGCCAGCAGCCCAACCGTTCGGGCGGGGGGATACAATGAGCAGTTCTTC. Translated: CASSPTVRAGGYNEQFF.

This rearrangement joins TRBV18 to TRBJ2-1; 14 bases are shared with TRBD2. Germline assignment: CDR1 KGHSH and CDR2 LQKENI. The CDR3 runs to 15 residues. Trimming at V came to 3 bases and at J to 7 bases, leaving 2 bases not matched to a gene. The CDR3 nucleotides read TGTGCCAGCTCACCCGGGACTAGCGGGAGAAATGAGCAGTTCTTC. This translates into CASSPGTSGRNEQFF.